A single sample is the source of the 7 T cell receptor beta chains below, sequenced in a study of blood T cell repertoires in COVID-19. Some clones are missing from TCRdb's copy, which holds only in-frame ones; the method was immunoSEQ multiplex PCR. The table lists 400,000 or so clones, 85% to 90% of them singletons. Sample: PBMCs or T cells enriched from blood (not recorded which). The receptor source for this set is a man aged 30-40 years who had recovered from COVID-19.

CDR3 residues: CASSDFSGRGYNEQFF. For the CDR3, the DNA is TGTGCCAGCAGTGATTTTAGCGGGAGGGGGTACAATGAGCAGTTCTTC. J is TRBJ2-1 and V is TRBV6-1, with 11 bases fitting TRBD2. This CDR3 contains 16 residues. CDR1 and CDR2 from the germline V gene are MNHNS and SASEGT. J was trimmed by 4 bases and V by 3 bases; bases with no gene match: 5.

The chain links TRBV3-1 (or the pseudogene TRBV3-2) to TRBJ1-3; unclear D gene. V lost 4 bases and J 6 bases, leaving 10 bases between the germline ends. Per germline, CDR1 LGHDT and CDR2 YNNKEL (reference sequence). The CDR3 sequence is 13 residues long. CDR3 bases: TGTGCCAGCAGCCGAGAGTCAGTAAACACCATATATTTT. Protein: CASSRESVNTIYF.

V is TRBV28 and J is TRBJ2-5; TRBD2 agrees at 10 bases. V lost 2 bases to trimming and J lost 3 bases; unmatched junction nucleotides: 9. The CDR3 runs to 17 residues. Germline V gives CDR1 MDHEN, CDR2 SYDVKM. CDR3 sequence reads: CASSLAPGLATKETQYF. The CDR3 bases are TGTGCCAGCAGTTTAGCCCCGGGACTAGCGACAAAAGAGACCCAGTACTTC.

The V and J genes are TRBV18 and TRBJ1-1; D not resolved. Germline CDR1 reads KGHSH; CDR2 reads LQKENI. Trimming took off 0 bases at V and 2 bases at J, with 10 bases between the two ends. This CDR3 has 15 amino acids. For the CDR3, the DNA is TGTGCCAGCTCACCACCCGGGTCCGCTAACACTGAAGCTTTCTTT. Its translation is CASSPPGSANTEAFF.

Only a few counts were recorded for this clone. This chain joins TRBV10-3 and TRBJ2-5, with D possibly matching TRBD2 (5 bases). V was shortened by 8 bases and J by 1 base, with 8 bases between the two germline ends. The CDR3 is made up of 12 amino acids. Germline V gives CDR1 ENHRY, CDR2 SYGVKD. The CDR3 bases are TGTGCCATCGGTCGGGGCCAAGAGACCCAGTACTTC. Protein: CAIGRGQETQYF.

Concerning this clone itself: At the DNA level, this CDR3 is encoded by other sequences in the same sample as well. The J gene is TRBJ2-7, the V gene TRBV3-1 (or the pseudogene TRBV3-2); TRBD2 aligns across 10 bases. The CDR3 is 16 residues long. From germline, CDR1 is LGHDT and CDR2 YNNKEL (reference sequence). Trimming at V came to 1 base and at J to 6 bases, leaving 9 bases not matched to a gene. The DNA for the CDR3 is TGTGCCAGCAGCCAAGGAGCTAGCGGGAGACTGAGCGAGCAGTACTTC. It specifies CASSQGASGRLSEQYF.

The chain carries TRBV10-3 and TRBJ2-1; TRBD2 agrees at 11 bases. CDR1 and CDR2 from the germline V gene are ENHRY and SYGVKD. The length of the CDR3 is 15 residues. The V segment lost 7 bases and the J segment 6 bases; nucleotides outside the gene matches: 8. The DNA of the CDR3 is TGTGCCATCACCCCGGGACTAGCGGCTCCCAATGAGCAGTTCTTC. Translation gives CAITPGLAAPNEQFF.